This is a list of T cell receptor beta chains from one sample in a study of T cells in localized non-small cell lung cancer. Only in-frame clones appear in the TCRdb table, and some are missing; sequencing was by immunoSEQ multiplex PCR. The sample has around 31,000 clones; around 94% are singletons. The specimen was peripheral blood, collected before any cancer treatment. The receptors here all came from a woman aged 40-69 years with stage I lung adenocarcinoma. CDR3s include the opening cysteine and the closing phenylalanine or tryptophan. The D gene is left open where the match is weak. Clone size appears in some rows only: once, few, many, or a class for an expanded clone.

d_call,v_call,clone_size,j_call,cdr3_aa,cdr3_nt
TRBD2,TRBV5-4,once,TRBJ2-3,CASSLMGLAGYTDTQYF,TGTGCCAGCAGCTTAATGGGACTAGCGGGGTACACAGATACGCAGTATTTT
-,TRBV10-2,once,TRBJ2-4,CASSDLSPIGSNIQYF,TGCGCCAGCAGCGACCTTAGCCCCATAGGGAGCAACATTCAGTACTTC
-,TRBV6-1,once,TRBJ2-5,CASSRDWDETQYF,TGTGCCAGCAGTCGGGACTGGGACGAGACCCAGTACTTC
-,TRBV4-3,-,TRBJ2-7,CASSRSAGGLYEQYF,TGCGCCAGCAGCCGTTCGGCTGGAGGTCTCTACGAGCAGTACTTC
TRBD2,TRBV29-1,-,TRBJ2-1,CSVYGLAGKGEQFF,TGCAGCGTTTACGGACTAGCGGGGAAGGGTGAGCAGTTCTTC
-,TRBV7-2,once,TRBJ2-7,CASSPLGEPSEQYF,TGTGCCAGCAGCCCTCTAGGCGAGCCCAGCGAGCAGTACTTC
TRBD2,TRBV5-4,-,TRBJ2-7,CASSPSLLAGGSSYEQYF,TGTGCCAGCAGCCCCTCTTTGCTAGCGGGAGGGAGCTCCTACGAGCAGTACTTC
-,TRBV5-6,once,TRBJ1-2,CASSLGTIGYTF,TGTGCCAGCAGCCTAGGGACTATTGGCTACACCTTC
-,TRBV19,-,TRBJ1-2,CASSPWGKRDNGYTF,TGTGCCAGTAGCCCCTGGGGGAAAAGGGATAATGGCTACACCTTC
-,TRBV9,once,TRBJ2-3,CASSVRGAGTDTQYF,TGTGCCAGCAGCGTCCGGGGCGCTGGCACAGATACGCAGTATTTT
-,TRBV27,-,TRBJ2-7,CASISSHRAPYEQYF,TGTGCCAGCATTTCTTCGCACCGGGCCCCCTACGAGCAGTACTTC
-,TRBV5-6,few,TRBJ2-3,CASSLDSTDTQYF,TGTGCCAGCAGCCTGGACAGCACAGATACGCAGTATTTT
-,TRBV2,-,TRBJ1-4,CASSPQKGKGEKLFF,TGTGCCAGCAGTCCCCAAAAGGGGAAGGGGGAAAAACTGTTTTTT
-,TRBV4-3,-,TRBJ1-2,CASSPERTPYGYTF,TGCGCCAGCAGCCCCGAGAGGACACCCTATGGCTACACCTTC
TRBD1,TRBV9,-,TRBJ1-4,CASSSSRDRGEKLFF,TGTGCCAGCAGCTCCTCCCGGGACAGGGGTGAAAAACTGTTTTTT
-,TRBV7-2,-,TRBJ2-7,CASSFTGYEQYF,TGTGCCAGCAGCTTTACAGGGTACGAGCAGTACTTC
TRBD2,TRBV6-4,-,TRBJ2-2,CASSAGTSGNTGELFF,TGTGCCAGCAGTGCCGGGACTAGCGGAAACACCGGGGAGCTGTTTTTT
TRBD2,TRBV7-2,-,TRBJ2-2,CASSPRTSGRVPGELFF,TGTGCCAGCAGCCCACGGACTAGCGGGAGGGTCCCCGGGGAGCTGTTTTTT
TRBD2,TRBV2,-,TRBJ2-3,CASSPGTSVTDTQYF,TGTGCCAGCAGCCCCGGGACTAGCGTCACAGATACGCAGTATTTT
-,TRBV5-8,-,TRBJ1-6,CASSKTSGNSPLHF,TGTGCCAGCAGCAAAACGAGTGGCAATTCACCCCTCCACTTT
TRBD1,TRBV5-1,-,TRBJ2-2,CASSLAPGGGTGELFF,TGCGCCAGCAGCTTGGCCCCAGGGGGTGGAACCGGGGAGCTGTTTTTT
-,TRBV21-1,-,TRBJ2-7,CASSKAKNLVASTDEYF,TGTGCCAGCAGCAAAGCTAAGAATTTAGTGGCGTCGACAGATGAGTACTTC
-,TRBV7-9,-,TRBJ2-2,CASSLGGGRRRTGELFF,TGTGCCAGCAGCTTAGGAGGAGGACGGAGGAGAACCGGGGAGCTGTTTTTT
-,TRBV28,-,TRBJ1-5,CASSSPKGGNQPQHF,TGTGCCAGCAGTTCCCCGAAAGGGGGCAATCAGCCCCAGCATTTT
-,TRBV6-4,-,TRBJ2-5,CASSDRPGSQETQYF,TGTGCCAGCAGTGATCGGCCCGGGAGTCAAGAGACCCAGTACTTC
-,TRBV18,-,TRBJ2-7,CASSPSGNHYEQYF,TGTGCCAGCTCACCATCCGGAAATCACTACGAGCAGTACTTC
TRBD1,TRBV9,-,TRBJ1-2,CASSVGGQNYGYTF,TGTGCCAGCAGCGTAGGGGGACAGAACTATGGCTACACCTTC
-,TRBV18,-,TRBJ2-5,CASSRLGDPFETQYF,TGTGCCAGCTCGCGCTTAGGGGACCCGTTCGAGACCCAGTACTTC
-,TRBV7-2,-,TRBJ1-6,CASSLSPRENSPLHF,TGTGCCAGCAGCTTATCACCTAGGGAGAATTCACCCCTCCACTTT
-,TRBV2,-,TRBJ1-3,CASTRTAGNTIYF,TGTGCCAGCACTAGGACAGCAGGAAACACCATATATTTT
-,TRBV25-1,-,TRBJ2-7,CASSESERARYEQYF,TGTGCCAGCAGTGAATCCGAGAGAGCGCGGTACGAGCAGTACTTC
TRBD2,TRBV19,-,TRBJ2-1,CAPGGGGSNEQFF,TGTGCCCCCGGGGGGGGCGGGAGTAATGAGCAGTTCTTC
-,TRBV7-2,-,TRBJ1-3,CASSLARDTIYF,TGTGCCAGCAGCTTAGCTAGGGACACCATATATTTT
-,TRBV11-3,-,TRBJ2-2,CASSYRSVDTGELFF,TGTGCCAGCAGCTATCGGTCCGTCGACACCGGGGAGCTGTTTTTT
TRBD1,TRBV27,-,TRBJ1-2,CASSFQGALFSYGYTF,TGTGCCAGCAGTTTCCAGGGGGCTCTTTTCTCCTATGGCTACACCTTC
-,TRBV29-1,-,TRBJ2-4,CSVEDGGSRRDIQYF,TGCAGCGTTGAAGATGGGGGGTCCAGGAGGGACATTCAGTACTTC
-,TRBV18,-,TRBJ2-5,CASSPGTSGWAQYF,TGTGCCAGCTCCCCCGGGACAAGCGGTTGGGCCCAGTACTTC